The sequence of this TCR beta chain was determined in a study of T cells in localized non-small cell lung cancer (dated by TCRdb to 2018 to 2020). A note on the overall study: The study analyzed T cell repertoires of 236 early-stage NSCLC patients, comparing tumors and uninvolved tumor-adjacent lungs. The cohort comprised a few hundred treatment-naïve NSCLC patients with resected, localized lung tumors. NSCLC patients had a mean age of roughly 66 years, and 129 were male and some 98 female. Points the paper makes about the study in general: Because of the exploratory design, TCR variables were selected using unadjusted p-values without false-discovery rate correction. A median of about 50 of the top 100 tumor clones turned up in the paired uninvolved adjacent lung, and 25 to 30 of those clones also ranked among the top 100 of that same adjacent lung. Uninvolved tumor-adjacent lung showed the highest T cell clonality, higher than tumor, which suggests more focused antigenic responses in the adjacent lung. Longer overall survival was associated with higher T cell density in blood, whereas shorter survival was associated with higher clonality in adjacent lung. Because multi-region tumor sequencing was not done, intratumor heterogeneity could not be ruled out.

TCR beta CDR3 regions were sequenced from DNA using the immunoSEQ Assay. The published analysis was carried out like this. To compute T cell density, TCR beta template counts were normalized to usable DNA, which was estimated by amplifying housekeeping genes. Using the preseqR package, richness was estimated by extrapolating to 120,000 templates for tissue samples and 400,000 templates for PBMC samples. Clonality was defined as one minus Pielou's evenness. To identify tissue-enriched TCRs, differential abundance testing was run on productive amino-acid clonotypes with a minimum total count of 5 and an alpha of 0.1. The Jaccard Index and the Morisita Overlap Index were used to measure repertoire overlap between compartments. GLIPH grouped TCR beta CDR3s together with public tetramer-defined viral CDR3s, and a viral motif had to include at least three viral sequences and show V-gene enrichment. TCRdb limited this immuneACCESS table to in-frame rearrangements with V and J called. A share of clones is missing; checked studies link under half to unresolved V genes, and the rest is unexplained. From that table come the V and J calls and clone size; the DNA was used to work out D and trimming. For this sample there are tens of thousands of clones; about 92% appear just once. The ten largest clones capture roughly 2.1% of the sample.

The germline V gene encodes CDR1 MDHEN and CDR2 SYDVKM. Its CDR3 holds 14 amino acids, cysteine through phenylalanine. The sequence is cut down to CDR3 DNA, 42 bases in frame from base 1. Trimming takes 5 bases from V and 3 bases from J, and the germline ends sit 11 bases apart. In regard to this clone: Its recognized antigen is unknown. No base quality values were provided; no much bigger clone lies one nucleotide off.

At diagnosis, tumor, uninvolved tumor-adjacent lung and peripheral blood were collected and then preserved as a mix of FFPE and fresh-frozen material. For TCR repertoire profiling, the blood samples were analyzed as peripheral blood mononuclear cells. Recombination joined TRBV28 with TRBJ1-5, with no D gene named confidently. Sample: peripheral blood, taken before any cancer treatment. This receptor was taken from a female donor older than 55 with stage I lung adenocarcinoma. The nucleotide sequence reads as follows: TGTGCCAGCAGTCAGGTGGCACTCAATCAGCCCCAGCATTTT. The encoded protein is CASSQVALNQPQHF.